This T cell receptor (beta chain) was retrieved from a study of blood T cell repertoires in COVID-19. The table came from immunoSEQ multiplex PCR; TCRdb's copy has only in-frame clones and leaves some out. The sample shows approximately 290,000 clones, nearly 90% of them seen only once. V gave up 0 bases and J gave up 1 base, with 9 bases separating them. Germline V lookup: CDR1 SGHAT, CDR2 FQNNGV. The CDR3 is 15 amino acids. The sequence was collected from a woman aged 18-29 years with acute COVID-19. J is TRBJ1-1 and V is TRBV11-2; D may be TRBD1 (5 bases). Sample: PBMCs or T cells enriched from blood (not recorded which). CDR3 sequence: CASSLDTGENTEAFF. The CDR3 DNA reads as TGTGCCAGCAGCTTAGATACAGGCGAGAACACTGAAGCTTTCTTT.